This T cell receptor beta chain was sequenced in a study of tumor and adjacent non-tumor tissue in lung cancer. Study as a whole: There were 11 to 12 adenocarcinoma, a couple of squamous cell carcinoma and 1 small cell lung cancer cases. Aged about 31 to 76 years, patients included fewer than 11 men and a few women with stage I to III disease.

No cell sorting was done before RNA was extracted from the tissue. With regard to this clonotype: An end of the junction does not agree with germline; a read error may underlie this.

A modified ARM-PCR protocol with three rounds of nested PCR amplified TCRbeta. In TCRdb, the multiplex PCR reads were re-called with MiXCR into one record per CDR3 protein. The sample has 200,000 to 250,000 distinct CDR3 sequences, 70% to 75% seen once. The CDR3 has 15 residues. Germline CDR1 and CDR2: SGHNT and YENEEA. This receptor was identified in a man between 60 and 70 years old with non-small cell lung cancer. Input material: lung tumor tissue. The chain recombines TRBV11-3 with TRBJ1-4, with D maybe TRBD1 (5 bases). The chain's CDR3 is CTSIPSPGVIEKLFF. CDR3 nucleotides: TGTACCAGCATTCCCAGTCCGGGGGTAATCGAAAAACTGTTTTTT.